Sequencing of this T cell receptor (beta chain) was carried out in a study of blood T cell repertoires in COVID-19. Across the whole study: Sources were T cells, B-cell-depleted T cells, or PBMCs; the material itself was cDNA or gDNA.

In the original processing: Reference gene primer amplification gave nucleated cell count estimates. Profiling relied on immunoSEQ multiplex PCR, and the TCRdb table lists in-frame clones only, not all of them. V, J and clone size are those of that table, while D and trimming were read from the DNA. The repertoire consists of 100,000 to 150,000 clones, with roughly 69% occurring once and the leading ten covering around 2%. V shed 2 bases and J shed 7 bases, with 12 bases lying between them. Per the germline V gene, CDR1 is KGHSH and CDR2 is LQKENI. There are 15 residues in the CDR3. The gene calls are TRBV18 and TRBJ1-6, with D unresolved. Sequenced sample: peripheral blood. The sequence was collected from an older woman with acute or convalescent COVID-19. The CDR3, as DNA: TGTGCCAGCTCACCATCCCCCGGGGAAAATTCACCCCTCCACTTT. Amino acids: CASSPSPGENSPLHF.